The subject of this entry is one T cell receptor (beta chain). Its antigen is currently unknown. This specimen comes from a study of OX40 agonist ivuxolimab in advanced cancers. Study overall: Patients got intravenous ivuxolimab at 0.01 to 10 mg/kg every 2 weeks.

The germline V and J ends were trimmed by 4 bases and 3 bases, with 16 bases remaining between them. The CDR3 has 15 amino acids. The germline V gene has CDR1 MGHRA and CDR2 YSYEKL. Whole-study results and caveats: Clonal expansion was seen in CD4+ and CD8+ blood T cells by week 6 at 0.1 to 3.0 mg/kg.

Produced via immunoSEQ multiplex PCR; TCRdb's table is partial and in-frame only. The sample shows 20,000 or so clones, roughly 88% of them seen only once. The receptor was isolated from an adult with an advanced solid tumor such as melanoma, head and neck, liver or kidney cancer. The starting material was CD4+ or CD8+ T cells sorted from blood, obtained in a trial of the OX40 agonist ivuxolimab. The gene calls are TRBV4-1 and TRBJ2-7; D may be TRBD2 (7 bases). CDR3 bases: TGCGCCAGCAGCCCTAAGGGGGGGAGGAACTACGAGCAGTACTTC. This encodes CASSPKGGRNYEQYF.